This section outlines one TCR beta chain sequence together with its context. The data derive from a study of blood T cell repertoires in COVID-19. Across the study: Both acute and convalescent COVID-19 samples were obtained from the United States, Italy and Spain. PBMCs, B-cell-depleted T cells, or T cells provided the cDNA or gDNA that made up the material.

Trimming removed 2 bases from V and 0 bases from J, with 10 bases in between. CDR3 length: 15 amino acids. The germline CDR1 and CDR2 sequences are MNHEY and SVGEGT. As processed by the authors: Scientists estimated how many nucleated cells there were by amplifying reference gene primers. The table came from immunoSEQ multiplex PCR; TCRdb's copy has only in-frame clones and leaves some out. V and J calls and clone size come straight from that table; D and trimming were deduced from the DNA. The profile shows fewer than 200,000 clones, roughly 88% of them singletons. This receptor was taken from an elderly woman with acute or convalescent COVID-19. Sequencing was performed on peripheral blood. This chain links TRBV6-2 or TRBV6-3 with TRBJ1-1; D gene unclear. The CDR3 loop is CASSYPQDMNTEAFF. The CDR3 region has the DNA TGTGCCAGCAGTTACCCCCAGGATATGAACACTGAAGCTTTCTTT.